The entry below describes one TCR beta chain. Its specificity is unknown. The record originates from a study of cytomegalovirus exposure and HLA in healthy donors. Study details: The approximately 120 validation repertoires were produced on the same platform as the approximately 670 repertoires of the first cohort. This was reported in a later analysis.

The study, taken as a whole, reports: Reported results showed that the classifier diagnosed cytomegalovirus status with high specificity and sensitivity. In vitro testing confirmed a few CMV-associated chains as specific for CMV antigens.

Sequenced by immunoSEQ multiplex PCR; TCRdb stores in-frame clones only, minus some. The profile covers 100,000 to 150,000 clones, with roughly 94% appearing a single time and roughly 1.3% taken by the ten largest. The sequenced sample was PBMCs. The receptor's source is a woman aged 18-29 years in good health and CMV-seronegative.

For the CDR3, the DNA is TGTGCCACCCAAAGGGGCGATACGCAGTATTTT. Translating gives CATQRGDTQYF. The gene calls are TRBV10-3 and TRBJ2-3; tentative D call: TRBD1 (5 bases). Trimming left V 10 bases short and J 6 bases short, with 11 bases between. This CDR3 contains 11 residues. CDR1 ENHRY and CDR2 SYGVKD come from the germline V gene.